This T cell receptor (beta chain) was sequenced during a study of CD8 T cells in ankylosing spondylitis. Study-level findings and limits: Seemingly characteristic of ankylosing spondylitis blood was a TCR beta motif consisting of about 8 highly homologous variants. Previous work reported some of these motif variants in the synovial fluid and blood of reactive arthritis.

The CDR3 loop spans 14 amino acids. V lost 3 bases to trimming and J lost 7 bases, with 15 bases between them. This clonotype has at least ten counts. No antigen is known for it. Each TCR beta library was made by quantitative 5'-RACE that incorporated molecular barcodes. TCRdb analysed the 5' RACE reads with MiXCR anew, one entry per CDR3 protein. The sample records about 100,000 distinct CDR3 sequences, 8% to 10% being singletons. The sequence derives from a male donor with ankylosing spondylitis or in good health (not recorded which). J is TRBJ1-2 and V is TRBV12-3 or TRBV12-4; D might be TRBD1 (6 bases). The sample was blood, either unsorted or a sorted T cell fraction (not recorded which). CDR3 nucleotide sequence: TGTGCCAGCAGTTTCGGGCAGGGGAGAGCTGGCTACACCTTC. Encoded protein: CASSFGQGRAGYTF.